This is a list of T cell receptor beta chains from one sample in a study of blood T cell repertoires in COVID-19. This table comes from immunoSEQ multiplex PCR, and its TCRdb copy is limited to in-frame clones, with some not included. The sample shows roughly 98,000 clones, approximately 82% of them seen only once. Sequencing input: peripheral blood. These receptors all come from a man between 65 and 85 years old with active or convalescent COVID-19. Each CDR3 is given with its conserved first and last residue. A D gene is named only where the DNA matches it firmly.

V gene	J gene	D gene	CDR3 DNA	CDR3 protein
TRBV4-2	TRBJ2-5	TRBD2	TGTGCCAGCAGCCGGGCTAGCGGGTCCACAGAGACCCAGTACTTC	CASSRASGSTETQYF
TRBV6-6	TRBJ1-2	-	TGTGCCAGCAGTTACTCGCGGGGGGCCTTCTATGGCTACACCTTC	CASSYSRGAFYGYTF
TRBV9	TRBJ2-7	-	TGTGCCAGCAGCGTAGACCCACTCTCGGTGCGGGAGCAGTACTTC	CASSVDPLSVREQYF
TRBV5-1	TRBJ2-1	TRBD1	TGCGCCAGCAGCGCCTCAGGGGGCTCCTACAATGAGCAGTTCTTC	CASSASGGSYNEQFF
TRBV3-1/TRBV3-2	TRBJ2-7	-	TGTGCCAGCAGCCAGGTGGAGGGAGAGCAGTACTTC	CASSQVEGEQYF
TRBV18	TRBJ2-1	-	TGTGCCAGCTCACCAACCCAGGGGGGCTACAATGAGCAGTTCTTC	CASSPTQGGYNEQFF
TRBV10-1	TRBJ2-3	TRBD1	TGCGCCAGCAGTGAGTCGGCAGGGGGCGTTGGAGATACGCAGTATTTT	CASSESAGGVGDTQYF
TRBV4-2	TRBJ2-7	-	TGTGCCAGCAGCCAAGAGCCCCAAGGGGACTACGAGCAGTACTTC	CASSQEPQGDYEQYF
TRBV27	TRBJ2-3	TRBD2	TGTGCCAGCAGTGTCCTCCCTAGCGGGCAGCGCGATACGCAGTATTTT	CASSVLPSGQRDTQYF
TRBV7-3	TRBJ2-1	TRBD1	TGTGCCAGCAGCTCAGGGGGCTCCACCTACAATGAGCAGTTCTTC	CASSSGGSTYNEQFF
TRBV2	TRBJ1-1	-	TGTGCCAGCAACCAGGACAGGAACACTGAAGCTTTCTTT	CASNQDRNTEAFF
TRBV6-5	TRBJ2-5	TRBD1	TGTGCCAGCAGCAGGGACAGACAAGAGACCCAGTACTTC	CASSRDRQETQYF
TRBV19	TRBJ1-5	TRBD1	TGTGCCAGTAGCCGGGACAGGGTTAGCAATCAGCCCCAGCATTTT	CASSRDRVSNQPQHF